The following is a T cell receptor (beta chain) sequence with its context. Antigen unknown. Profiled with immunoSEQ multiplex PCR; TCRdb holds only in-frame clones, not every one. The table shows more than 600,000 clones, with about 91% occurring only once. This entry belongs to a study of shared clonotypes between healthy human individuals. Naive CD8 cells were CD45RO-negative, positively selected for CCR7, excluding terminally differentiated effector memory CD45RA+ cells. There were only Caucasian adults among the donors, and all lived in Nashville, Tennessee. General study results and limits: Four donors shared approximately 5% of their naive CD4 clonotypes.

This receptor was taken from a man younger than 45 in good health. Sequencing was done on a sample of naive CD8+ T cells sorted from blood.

The CDR3 bases are TGCAGCGTTGATCTAGCGGGTCCCCCTTCCTCCTACAATGAGCAGTTCTTC. This encodes CSVDLAGPPSSYNEQFF. The gene calls are TRBV29-1 and TRBJ2-1; 8 nucleotides line up with TRBD2. Germline CDR1 SQVTM, CDR2 ANQGSEA. V gave up 3 bases and J gave up 0 bases; unmatched junction bases: 10. The CDR3 runs 17 residues.